These 11 T cell receptor beta chains were sequenced from one sample in a study of blood T cell repertoires in COVID-19. Assay used: immunoSEQ multiplex PCR; TCRdb lists only in-frame clones, some missing. The repertoire has about 120,000 clones, less than 85% of them found once; the top ten carry 2% to 3%. Source material: peripheral blood. Source of these receptors: a man over 45 with acute or convalescent COVID-19.

The chain combines TRBV7-6 with TRBJ2-7; D not certain. This CDR3 region has 16 residues. Trimming removed 0 bases from V and 3 bases from J, with 15 bases in between. Germline-derived CDR1 and CDR2 are SGHVS and FNYEAQ. CDR3 coding DNA: TGTGCCAGCAGCTTAGCGCCCGGAGTTGCAGACTACGAGCAGTACTTC. Encoded protein: CASSLAPGVADYEQYF.

This rearrangement joins TRBV4-1 to TRBJ1-2; TRBD1 is a possible D gene (6 bases). The CDR3 contains 15 residues. V was cut by 4 bases and J by 4 bases, with 16 bases left in between. Germline CDR1 and CDR2: MGHRA and YSYEKL. The CDR3 DNA reads as TGCGCCAGCAGCCCTTTCGGGGGGCGCATCTATGGCTACACCTTC. This translates into CASSPFGGRIYGYTF.

This clone was detected once. The chain has TRBV5-1 and TRBJ1-4; D ambiguous. CDR3 length: 14 amino acids. V gave up 3 bases and J gave up 0 bases, with 6 bases separating them. In germline, CDR1 is SGHRS, CDR2 YFSETQ. Written as DNA, the CDR3 is TGCGCCAGCAGCTATTCCTCAACTAATGAAAAACTGTTTTTT. This gives the protein CASSYSSTNEKLFF.

The gene calls are TRBV19 and TRBJ1-5, with 7 bases fitting TRBD1. Germline V CDR1 and CDR2: LNHDA, SQIVND (reference sequence). Trimming removed 9 bases from V and 0 bases from J; junction bases left unmatched: 2. The CDR3 is 13 residues long. CDR3 DNA sequence: TGTGCCAGCAGGGACAGTAGCAATCAGCCCCAGCATTTT. Residues: CASRDSSNQPQHF.

In its sample, this clone was seen a few times. This sequence joins TRBV29-1 and TRBJ1-2; 8 bases fit TRBD1. There are 12 residues in the CDR3. V was pared by 7 bases and J by 2 bases, with 3 bases of the junction left unmatched. Germline V CDR1 and CDR2: SQVTM, ANQGSEA. The CDR3 nucleotides read TGCAGCGGCGGACAGGGCAACTATGGCTACACCTTC. It encodes CSGGQGNYGYTF.

The V and J genes are TRBV29-1 and TRBJ2-6, with a tentative D call TRBD1 (6 bases). With 6 bases removed from V and 2 bases from J, the gap between germline ends came to 11 bases. Germline assignment: CDR1 SQVTM and CDR2 ANQGSEA. The CDR3 has 14 residues. The CDR3 region has the DNA TGCAGCGTCCTACAGGGAGCTGGGGCCAACGTCCTGACTTTC. It translates to CSVLQGAGANVLTF.

The chain combines TRBV28 with TRBJ2-7, with a weak D call TRBD2 (6 bases). V was clipped by 4 bases and J by 0 bases, with 13 bases between them. This CDR3 contains 15 residues. The germline gives CDR1 MDHEN, CDR2 SYDVKM. CDR3 DNA sequence: TGTGCCAGCAGTTCCAGCGGGTGGAGCTCCTACGAGCAGTACTTC. This codes for CASSSSGWSSYEQYF. Variable domain in full (rest from reference TRBV28 and TRBJ2-7): DVKVTQSSRYLVKRTGEKVFLECVQDMDHENMFWYRQDPGLGLRLIYFSYDVKMKEKGDIPEGYSVSREKKERFSLILESASTNQTSMYLCASSSSGWSSYEQYFGPGTRLTVT.

This clone was recorded only once. The CDR3 DNA reads TGTGCCAGCAGCGTAGGAGCAGGACAGGGAAACGAGCAGTACTTC. This translates into CASSVGAGQGNEQYF. This chain links TRBV9 with TRBJ2-7; TRBD1 agrees at 8 bases. CDR3 length: 15 residues. Unmatched junction bases numbered 7, after V lost 0 bases and J lost 5 bases. The germline CDR1 and CDR2 sequences are SGDLS and YYNGEE.

The J gene is TRBJ1-1, the V gene TRBV7-3, with D hard to call. V lost 5 bases to trimming and J lost 4 bases, with 14 bases between them. The V gene's germline CDR1 is SGHTA and CDR2 FQGTGA. The CDR3 is made up of 14 amino acids. The CDR3, as DNA: TGTGCCAGCAGCCCGGGTGGGTCCTCCACTGAAGCTTTCTTT. This translates into CASSPGGSSTEAFF.

The CDR3 nucleotides are TGCGCCAGCAGCACAGGACAGAGTTCCTACGAGCAGTACTTC. Translating gives CASSTGQSSYEQYF. V usage is TRBV5-1 and J usage is TRBJ2-7, with D perhaps TRBD1 (6 bases). The CDR3 totals 14 residues. In germline, CDR1 is SGHRS, CDR2 YFSETQ. Trimming took 4 bases from V and 1 from J, leaving 12 bases between them.

The chain has TRBV5-6 and TRBJ2-1, with 9 bases matching TRBD2. The CDR3 sequence is 15 residues long. Germline-derived CDR1 and CDR2 are SGHDT and YYEEEE. J gave up 9 bases and V 4 bases, and 11 bases lay outside the gene matches. Here the CDR3 reads CASSAIPSGETEQFF. In DNA, the CDR3 is TGTGCCAGCAGCGCGATCCCTAGCGGGGAGACTGAGCAGTTCTTC.